This T cell receptor beta chain was sequenced for a study of response to subunit inactivated influenza vaccine. This clonotype occurred a few times. TCRdb re-called the RT-PCR reads with MiXCR, one entry per CDR3 protein. Among 500,000 to 650,000 distinct CDR3 sequences listed, around 8% were seen once. The germline V gene has CDR1 SGHVS and CDR2 FQNEAQ. Between the trimmed V and J ends, which lost 2 bases and 2 bases, there was a span of 23 bases. The length of the CDR3 is 19 residues. This TCR came from a man between 45 and 75 years old who received an inactivated influenza vaccine. The chain employs TRBV7-8 and TRBJ2-3, with D perhaps matching TRBD1 (5 bases). The sample here was PBMCs from blood, taken approximately 25 months after vaccination. The CDR3 spells CASSLFGSGRVTVTDTQYF. The DNA of the CDR3 is TGTGCCAGCAGCTTATTCGGGTCCGGGCGCGTGACAGTCACAGATACGCAGTATTTT.